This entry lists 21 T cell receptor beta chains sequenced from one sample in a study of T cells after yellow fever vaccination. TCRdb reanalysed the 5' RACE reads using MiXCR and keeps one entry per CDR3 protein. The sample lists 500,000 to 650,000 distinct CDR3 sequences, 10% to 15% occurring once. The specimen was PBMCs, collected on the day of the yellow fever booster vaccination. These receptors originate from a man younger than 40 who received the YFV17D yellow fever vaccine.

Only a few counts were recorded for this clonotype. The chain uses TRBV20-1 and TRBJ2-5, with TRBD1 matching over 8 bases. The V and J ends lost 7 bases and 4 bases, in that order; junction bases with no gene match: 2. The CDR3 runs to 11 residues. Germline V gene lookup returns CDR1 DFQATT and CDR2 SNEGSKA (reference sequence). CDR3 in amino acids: CSGQGLETQYF. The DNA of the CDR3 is TGCAGTGGACAGGGGCTAGAGACCCAGTACTTC.

The CDR3 bases are TGCAGCGTCCTAGCGGGAGAGATTCAGTACTTC. It is translated as CSVLAGEIQYF. The chain has TRBV29-1 and TRBJ2-4, with TRBD2 matching over 10 bases. Germline lookup yields CDR1 SQVTM and CDR2 ANQGSEA. The trim removed 6 bases at V and 10 bases at J, leaving 3 bases unmatched. The length of the CDR3 is 11 residues.

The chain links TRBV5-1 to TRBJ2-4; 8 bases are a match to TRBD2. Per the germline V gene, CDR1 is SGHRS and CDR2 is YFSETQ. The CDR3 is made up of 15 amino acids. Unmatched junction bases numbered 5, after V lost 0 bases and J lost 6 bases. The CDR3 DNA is TGCGCCAGCAGCTTGGCGGGGCTAGCGGGAAACATTCAGTACTTC. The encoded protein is CASSLAGLAGNIQYF.

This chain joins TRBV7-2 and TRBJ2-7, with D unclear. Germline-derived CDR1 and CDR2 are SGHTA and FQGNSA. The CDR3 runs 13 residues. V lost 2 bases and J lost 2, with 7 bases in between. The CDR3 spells CASSLKGTYEQYF. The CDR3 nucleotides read TGTGCCAGCAGCTTAAAGGGTACCTACGAGCAGTACTTC. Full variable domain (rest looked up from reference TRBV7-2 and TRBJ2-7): GAGVSQSPSNKVTEKGKDVELRCDPISGHTALYWYRQSLGQGLEFLIYFQGNSAPDKSGLPSDRFSAERTGGSVSTLTIQRTQQEDSAVYLCASSLKGTYEQYFGPGTRLTVT.

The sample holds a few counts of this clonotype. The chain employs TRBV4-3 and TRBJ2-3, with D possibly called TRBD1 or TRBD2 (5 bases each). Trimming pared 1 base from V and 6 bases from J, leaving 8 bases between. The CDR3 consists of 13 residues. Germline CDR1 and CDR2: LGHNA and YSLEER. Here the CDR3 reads CASSQGDRDTQYF. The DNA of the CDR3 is TGCGCCAGCAGCCAAGGGGACCGGGATACGCAGTATTTT.

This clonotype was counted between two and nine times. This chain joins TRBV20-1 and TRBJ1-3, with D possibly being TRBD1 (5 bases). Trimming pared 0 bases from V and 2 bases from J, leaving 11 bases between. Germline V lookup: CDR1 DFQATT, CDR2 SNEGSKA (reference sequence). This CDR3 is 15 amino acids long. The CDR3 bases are TGCAGTGCTAGAGAGTTCGGGGGACCTGGAAACACCATATATTTT. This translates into CSAREFGGPGNTIYF.

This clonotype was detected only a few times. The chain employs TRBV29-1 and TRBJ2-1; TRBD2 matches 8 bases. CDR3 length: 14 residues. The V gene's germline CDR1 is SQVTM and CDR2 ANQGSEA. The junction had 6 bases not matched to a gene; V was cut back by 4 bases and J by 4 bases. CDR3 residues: CSVGGGRLYNEQFF. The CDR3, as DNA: TGCAGCGTTGGGGGCGGGAGGTTATACAATGAGCAGTTCTTC.

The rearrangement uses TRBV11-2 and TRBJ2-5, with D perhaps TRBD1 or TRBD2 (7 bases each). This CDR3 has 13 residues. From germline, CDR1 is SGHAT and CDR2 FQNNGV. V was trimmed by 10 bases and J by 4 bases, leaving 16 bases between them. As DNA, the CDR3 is TGTGCCACCTCCCAGGGGGGGATAGAGACCCAGTACTTC. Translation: CATSQGGIETQYF. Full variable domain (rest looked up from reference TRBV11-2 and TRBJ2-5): EAGVAQSPRYKIIEKRQSVAFWCNPISGHATLYWYQQILGQGPKLLIQFQNNGVVDDSQLPKDRFSAERLKGVDSTLKIQPAKLEDSAVYLCATSQGGIETQYFGPGTRLLVL.

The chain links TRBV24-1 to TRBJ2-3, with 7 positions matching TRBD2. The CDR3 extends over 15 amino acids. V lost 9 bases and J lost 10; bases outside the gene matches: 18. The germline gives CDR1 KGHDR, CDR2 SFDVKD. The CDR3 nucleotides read TGTGCCACCGAGAGCGGGACGCCCCCCCGGGGTGCGCAGTATTTT. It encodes CATESGTPPRGAQYF.

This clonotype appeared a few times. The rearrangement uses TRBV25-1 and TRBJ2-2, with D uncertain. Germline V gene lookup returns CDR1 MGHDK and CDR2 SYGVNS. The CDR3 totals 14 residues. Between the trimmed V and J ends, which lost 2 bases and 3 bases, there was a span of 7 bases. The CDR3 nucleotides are TGTGCCAGCAGTGAAGTTGTAGACACCGGGGAGCTGTTTTTT. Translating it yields CASSEVVDTGELFF.

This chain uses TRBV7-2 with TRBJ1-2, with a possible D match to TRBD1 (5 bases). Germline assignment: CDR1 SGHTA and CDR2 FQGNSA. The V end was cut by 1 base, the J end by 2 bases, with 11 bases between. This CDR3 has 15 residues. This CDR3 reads CASSLGGVGNYGYTF. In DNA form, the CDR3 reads TGTGCCAGCAGCTTAGGGGGGGTGGGCAACTATGGCTACACCTTC.

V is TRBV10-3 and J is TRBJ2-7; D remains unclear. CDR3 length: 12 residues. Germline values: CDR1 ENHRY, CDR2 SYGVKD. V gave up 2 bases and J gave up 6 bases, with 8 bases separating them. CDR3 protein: CAISEVWGEQYF. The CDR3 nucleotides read TGTGCCATCAGTGAGGTCTGGGGCGAGCAGTACTTC.

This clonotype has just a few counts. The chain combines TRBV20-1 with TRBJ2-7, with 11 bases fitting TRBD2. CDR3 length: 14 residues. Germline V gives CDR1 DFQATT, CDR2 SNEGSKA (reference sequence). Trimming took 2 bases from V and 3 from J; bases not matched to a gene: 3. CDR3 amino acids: CSARLAGGDYEQYF. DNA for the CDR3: TGCAGTGCTAGACTAGCGGGGGGAGACTACGAGCAGTACTTC.

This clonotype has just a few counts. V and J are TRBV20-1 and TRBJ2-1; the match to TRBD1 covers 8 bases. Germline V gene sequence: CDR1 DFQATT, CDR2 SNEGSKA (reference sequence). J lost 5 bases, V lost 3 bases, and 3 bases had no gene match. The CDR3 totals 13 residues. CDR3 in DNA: TGCAGTGCTAGGACAGGGGCGGACAATGAGCAGTTCTTC. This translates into CSARTGADNEQFF.

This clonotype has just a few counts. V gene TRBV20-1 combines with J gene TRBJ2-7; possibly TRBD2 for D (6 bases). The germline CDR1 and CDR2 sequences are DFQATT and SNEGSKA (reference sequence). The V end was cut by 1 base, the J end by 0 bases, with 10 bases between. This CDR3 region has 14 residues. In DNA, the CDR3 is TGCAGTGCTAGAGTATGGACTAACTCCTACGAGCAGTACTTC. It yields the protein CSARVWTNSYEQYF.

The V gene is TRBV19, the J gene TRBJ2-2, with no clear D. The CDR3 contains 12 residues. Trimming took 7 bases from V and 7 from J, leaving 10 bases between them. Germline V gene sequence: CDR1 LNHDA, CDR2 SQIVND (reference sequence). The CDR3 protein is CASIPPGGELFF. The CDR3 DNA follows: TGTGCCAGTATCCCGCCCGGCGGGGAGCTGTTTTTT.

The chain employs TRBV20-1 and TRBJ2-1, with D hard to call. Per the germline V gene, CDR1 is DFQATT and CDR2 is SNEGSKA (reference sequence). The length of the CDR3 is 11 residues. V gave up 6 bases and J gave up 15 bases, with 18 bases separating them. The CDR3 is CSAPFLRVRFF. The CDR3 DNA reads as TGCAGTGCCCCATTCCTACGAGTGCGGTTCTTC.

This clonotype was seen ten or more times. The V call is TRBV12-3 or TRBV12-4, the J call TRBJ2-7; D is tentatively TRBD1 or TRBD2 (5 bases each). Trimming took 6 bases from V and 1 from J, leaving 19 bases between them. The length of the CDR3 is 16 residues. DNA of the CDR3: TGTGCCAGCAGCCGACCTGGGACCGAGATATCCTACGAGCAGTACTTC. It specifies CASSRPGTEISYEQYF.

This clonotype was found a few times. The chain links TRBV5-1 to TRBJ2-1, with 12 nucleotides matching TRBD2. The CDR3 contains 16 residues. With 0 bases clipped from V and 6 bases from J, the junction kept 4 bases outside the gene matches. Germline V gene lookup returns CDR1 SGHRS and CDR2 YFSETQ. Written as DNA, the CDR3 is TGCGCCAGCAGCTTGGCCGCGACTAGCGGGGGCAATGAGCAGTTCTTC. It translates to CASSLAATSGGNEQFF.

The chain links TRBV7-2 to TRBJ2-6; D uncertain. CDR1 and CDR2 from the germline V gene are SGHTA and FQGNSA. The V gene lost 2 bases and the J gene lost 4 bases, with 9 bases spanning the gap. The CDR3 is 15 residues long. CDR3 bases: TGTGCCAGCAGCTTATCATCCTCCGGGGCCAACGTCCTGACTTTC. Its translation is CASSLSSSGANVLTF.

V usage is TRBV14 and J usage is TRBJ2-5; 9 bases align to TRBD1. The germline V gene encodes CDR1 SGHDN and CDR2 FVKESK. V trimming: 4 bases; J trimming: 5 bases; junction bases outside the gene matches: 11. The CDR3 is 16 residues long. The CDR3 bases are TGTGCCAGCAGCCGGCTCGGACAGGGGTCTTCGGAGACCCAGTACTTC. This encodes CASSRLGQGSSETQYF.